Below, 32 T cell receptor beta chains from the same sample are listed, as sequenced in a study of blood T cell repertoires in COVID-19. Sequenced by immunoSEQ multiplex PCR; TCRdb stores in-frame clones only, minus some. Of 250,000 to 350,000 clones listed, 86% are singletons. The sequenced material came from PBMCs or T cells enriched from blood (not recorded which). Receptors originate from a young woman who had recovered from COVID-19.

The chain is built from TRBV9 and TRBJ2-1; D is perhaps TRBD2 (6 bases). Germline V lookup: CDR1 SGDLS, CDR2 YYNGEE. Between the trimmed V and J ends, which lost 3 bases and 10 bases, there was a span of 17 bases. The CDR3 is 14 amino acids. The CDR3 loop reads CASSAGDSLGEQFF. The CDR3 coding sequence is TGTGCCAGCAGCGCGGGGGACTCTCTGGGAGAGCAGTTCTTC.

The V call is TRBV30, the J call TRBJ2-1, with D possibly TRBD2 on 6 matching bases. V was pared by 5 bases and J by 4 bases, with 15 bases between. The CDR3 has 14 residues. CDR1 is GTSNPN, CDR2 SVGIG, per germline (reference sequence). CDR3 in amino acids: CAWQIAEYYNEQFF. CDR3 in DNA: TGTGCCTGGCAGATAGCGGAGTATTACAATGAGCAGTTCTTC.

J is TRBJ2-1 and V is TRBV19, with TRBD2 matching 9 bases. CDR1 is LNHDA, CDR2 SQIVND, per germline (reference sequence). CDR3 length: 16 amino acids. V shed 3 bases and J 5 bases; nucleotides not matched to a gene: 8. CDR3 sequence reads: CASSMVETSGNNEQFF. The CDR3 DNA reads TGTGCCAGTAGTATGGTTGAGACTAGCGGCAACAATGAGCAGTTCTTC.

The chain has TRBV19 and TRBJ1-2, with a tentative D call TRBD1 (6 bases). Trimming pared 4 bases from V and 6 bases from J, leaving 9 bases between. CDR1 and CDR2 (germline): LNHDA, SQIVND (reference sequence). The CDR3 runs 12 residues. The CDR3 here is CASSNHRDGYTF. The DNA for the CDR3 is TGTGCCAGTAGTAACCACAGGGATGGCTACACCTTC. Combining the CDR3 with reference TRBV19 and TRBJ1-2 gives the whole variable domain DGGITQSPKYLFRKEGQNVTLSCEQNLNHDAMYWYRQDPGQGLRLIYYSQIVNDFQKGDIAEGYSVSREKKESFPLTVTSAQKNPTAFYLCASSNHRDGYTFGSGTRLTVV.

CDR3 nucleotide sequence: TGTGCCAGTAGCTCAGGGACAGGCACTGAAGCTTTCTTT. Its translation: CASSSGTGTEAFF. The chain uses TRBV19 and TRBJ1-1, with 8 bases fitting TRBD1. The CDR3 has 13 amino acids. V gave up 6 bases and J gave up 4 bases; unmatched junction bases: 4. Germline V gene data show CDR1 as LNHDA and CDR2 as SQIVND (reference sequence).

The V gene is TRBV7-9, the J gene TRBJ1-2; D remains ambiguous. CDR1 is SEHNR, CDR2 FQNEAQ, per germline (reference sequence). The CDR3 loop spans 11 amino acids. Trimming left V 0 bases short and J 8 bases short, with 4 bases between. This CDR3 reads CASSLALGYTF. The CDR3 nucleotides read TGTGCCAGCAGCTTAGCCCTAGGCTACACCTTC.

The chain has TRBV5-1 and TRBJ2-1; TRBD1 matches at 8 bases. J lost 3 bases, V lost 0 bases, and 2 bases had no gene match. This CDR3 has 15 amino acids. Germline V gene data show CDR1 as SGHRS and CDR2 as YFSETQ. The CDR3 bases are TGCGCCAGCAGCTTGGCAGGGGGCGACTACAATGAGCAGTTCTTC. Protein sequence: CASSLAGGDYNEQFF.

This chain connects TRBV6-5 to TRBJ1-2; 8 bases agree with TRBD1. This CDR3 has 14 residues. V lost 6 bases, J lost 0 bases, and 3 bases stayed unmatched. CDR1 and CDR2 from the germline V gene are MNHEY and SVGAGI. The CDR3 is CASRGTGANYGYTF. In nucleotides, the CDR3 is TGTGCCAGCAGAGGGACAGGAGCTAACTATGGCTACACCTTC.

The J gene is TRBJ2-7, the V gene TRBV10-1, with D maybe TRBD1 (6 bases). Per germline, CDR1 WNHNN and CDR2 SYGVQD (reference sequence). V dropped 3 bases and J dropped 3 bases, with 18 bases sitting between them. The CDR3 runs to 16 residues. The DNA for the CDR3 is TGCGCCAGCAGTGAACTCCGGGACATGGGATGCTACGAGCAGTACTTC. Its protein is CASSELRDMGCYEQYF.

This chain links TRBV7-9 with TRBJ2-7; tentative D call: TRBD2 (5 bases). The CDR3 length is 15 residues. Germline V gene lookup returns CDR1 SEHNR and CDR2 FQNEAQ (reference sequence). Between the trimmed V and J ends, which lost 5 bases and 5 bases, there was a span of 19 bases. The CDR3 nucleotides read TGTGCCAGCAGCCCCGTCGGGAAGGCACAGCACGAGCAGTACTTC. Translating gives CASSPVGKAQHEQYF.

The chain has TRBV3-1 (or the pseudogene TRBV3-2) and TRBJ1-3; the D is unclear. Trimming stripped 4 bases from V and 4 bases from J, with 17 bases between. Germline CDR1 LGHDT, CDR2 YNNKEL (reference sequence). CDR3 length equals 16 residues. The CDR3 DNA sequence: TGTGCCAGCAGCCCTTCAGCGGGTGCGAGGGGAAACACCATATATTTT. Protein sequence: CASSPSAGARGNTIYF.

This sequence joins TRBV9 and TRBJ2-7, with TRBD2 matching over 11 bases. Per germline, CDR1 SGDLS and CDR2 YYNGEE. CDR3 size: 16 residues. V gave up 0 bases and J gave up 2 bases; unmatched junction bases: 4. CDR3 nucleotide sequence: TGTGCCAGCAGCGTAGAGAGTAGCGGGAGGGCCTACGAGCAGTACTTC. Residues: CASSVESSGRAYEQYF.

The V and J genes are TRBV2 and TRBJ2-1; no definite D call. Per the germline V gene, CDR1 is SNHLY and CDR2 is FYNNEI. CDR3 length equals 11 residues. The V gene lost 7 bases and the J gene lost 5 bases, with 6 bases spanning the gap. The CDR3 DNA is TGTGCCAGCATGTTAGACAATGAGCAGTTCTTC. Its protein product is CASMLDNEQFF.

This chain links TRBV5-1 with TRBJ1-1; D might be TRBD1 (5 bases). The germline V and J ends were trimmed by 3 bases and 5 bases, with 14 bases remaining between them. Germline V lookup: CDR1 SGHRS, CDR2 YFSETQ. CDR3 length: 14 residues. The CDR3 bases are TGCGCCAGCAGCTCCGCCGCAGGGCGGACTGAAGCTTTCTTT. As protein: CASSSAAGRTEAFF.

This clone showed up just once. The chain carries TRBV7-9 and TRBJ2-2; 7 nucleotides agree with TRBD1. Looked up from germline, CDR1 is SEHNR and CDR2 is FQNEAQ (reference sequence). With 2 bases clipped from V and 1 base from J, the junction kept 7 bases outside the gene matches. The CDR3 runs to 17 residues. The DNA of the CDR3 is TGTGCCAGCAGCTTATGGTTAACAGGGGTGAACACCGGGGAGCTGTTTTTT. It codes for CASSLWLTGVNTGELFF.

CDR3 region: CASSRGQGAVTEAFF. For the CDR3, the DNA is TGTGCCAGCAGCCGCGGACAGGGGGCAGTAACTGAAGCTTTCTTT. This chain connects TRBV6-5 to TRBJ1-1; 11 positions match TRBD1. The trim removed 6 bases at V and 5 bases at J, leaving 8 bases unmatched. The germline CDR1 and CDR2 sequences are MNHEY and SVGAGI. The CDR3 totals 15 residues.

The gene calls are TRBV5-1 and TRBJ2-5, with 9 nucleotides matching TRBD2. Germline V gene sequence: CDR1 SGHRS, CDR2 YFSETQ. This CDR3 is 14 amino acids long. Losses at the gene ends were 4 bases for V and 5 bases for J; bases not matched to a gene: 6. CDR3 sequence (DNA): TGCGCCAGCAGCCCGGGGACTAGCTCGGAGACCCAGTACTTC. Protein sequence: CASSPGTSSETQYF.

CDR3 in amino acids: CASSHKVTSGGPGELFF. For the CDR3, the DNA is TGTGCCAGCAGCCATAAGGTAACTAGCGGGGGGCCCGGGGAGCTGTTTTTT. The chain employs TRBV3-1 (or the pseudogene TRBV3-2) and TRBJ2-2; TRBD2 matches 12 bases. Germline CDR1 is LGHDT and CDR2 is YNNKEL (reference sequence). The CDR3 is 17 amino acids. V was pared by 3 bases and J by 6 bases, with 8 bases of the junction left unmatched.

This clone was seen only a few times. Its ends do not fully match the called genes, so a read error is possible. This chain uses TRBV5-1 with TRBJ1-1; D is unclear. Germline V gene sequence: CDR1 SGHRS, CDR2 YFSETQ. This CDR3 comprises 16 residues. CDR3 nucleotides: TGCGCCAGCAGATTGGGGATCGGGAGCATGAACACTGAAGCTTTCTTT. This codes for CASRLGIGSMNTEAFF.

J is TRBJ1-1 and V is TRBV30; the D gene is possibly TRBD1 (5 bases). CDR1 is GTSNPN, CDR2 SVGIG, per germline (reference sequence). The CDR3 length is 12 residues. Trimming pared 0 bases from V and 8 bases from J, leaving 10 bases between. CDR3 bases: TGTGCCTGGAGTGTACGGGGGGACGAAGCTTTCTTT. This sequence encodes CAWSVRGDEAFF.

V usage is TRBV9 and J usage is TRBJ2-1; tentatively, D is TRBD2 (7 bases). Germline CDR1 is SGDLS and CDR2 is YYNGEE. There are 16 residues in the CDR3. Trimming removed 0 bases from V and 2 bases from J, with 12 bases in between. The CDR3 DNA follows: TGTGCCAGCAGCGTAGCTACGGGGGGCCCCTACAATGAGCAGTTCTTC. This sequence encodes CASSVATGGPYNEQFF.

The chain recombines TRBV6-5 with TRBJ1-4; D is uncertain. Germline V lookup: CDR1 MNHEY, CDR2 SVGAGI. The V end lost 7 bases, the J end lost 8 bases, and 20 bases lay between the germline ends. The length of the CDR3 is 15 residues. CDR3 in DNA: TGTGCCAGCACCCACCTAACAGCTTTGGGCGAAAAACTGTTTTTT. Translated: CASTHLTALGEKLFF.

V usage is TRBV28 and J usage is TRBJ2-7; perhaps TRBD2 as D (5 bases). Germline CDR1 MDHEN, CDR2 SYDVKM. Trimming pared 3 bases from V and 7 bases from J, leaving 16 bases between. The CDR3 has 14 amino acids. The CDR3 loop is CASSFMSSRREQYF. The CDR3 coding sequence is TGTGCCAGCAGTTTTATGTCTTCTAGGAGGGAGCAGTACTTC.

CDR3 nucleotides: TGTGCCTGGAGTATATCCCCCACTGAAGCTTTCTTT. It codes for CAWSISPTEAFF. The rearrangement joins TRBV30 to TRBJ1-1; D is unclear. The V end lost 2 bases, the J end lost 4 bases, and 8 bases lay between the germline ends. The CDR3 runs 12 residues. Germline values: CDR1 GTSNPN, CDR2 SVGIG (reference sequence).

The genes are TRBV19 and TRBJ1-6; 7 bases align to TRBD1. The CDR3 extends over 16 amino acids. CDR1 is LNHDA, CDR2 SQIVND, per germline (reference sequence). Trimming at V came to 4 bases and at J to 10 bases, leaving 13 bases not matched to a gene. DNA of the CDR3: TGTGCCAGTAGTACCACCGGACAGGCACTGGGCTCACCCCTCCACTTT. Amino acid sequence: CASSTTGQALGSPLHF.

The genes are TRBV9 and TRBJ1-3; 7 positions match TRBD1. V was clipped by 0 bases and J by 0 bases; unmatched bases: 6. The germline V gene encodes CDR1 SGDLS and CDR2 YYNGEE. This CDR3 comprises 17 residues. The CDR3 DNA reads TGTGCCAGCAGCGTAGTTCCGGAGGGGGCCTCTGGAAACACCATATATTTT. Translated, it gives CASSVVPEGASGNTIYF.

Turning to this clone: Other DNA sequences in the same sample also yield this CDR3. This chain links TRBV30 with TRBJ1-3; D gene ambiguous. This CDR3 region has 12 residues. The germline gives CDR1 GTSNPN, CDR2 SVGIG (reference sequence). V shed 0 bases and J shed 7 bases, with 7 bases lying between them. CDR3 DNA: TGTGCCTGGAGTGTACTCGGGAACACCATATATTTT. Translating gives CAWSVLGNTIYF. Combining the CDR3 with reference TRBV30 and TRBJ1-3 gives the whole variable domain SQTIHQWPATLVQPVGSPLSLECTVEGTSNPNLYWYRQAAGRGLQLLFYSVGIGQISSEVPQNLSASRPQDRQFILSSKKLLLSDSGFYLCAWSVLGNTIYFGEGSWLTVV.

The V and J genes are TRBV28 and TRBJ1-3; tentatively, D is TRBD1 (6 bases). The CDR3 spans 15 residues. Trimming removed 2 bases at V and 0 bases at J, with 8 bases between. Germline CDR1 is MDHEN and CDR2 is SYDVKM. CDR3 region: CASSLGDTSGNTIYF. CDR3 nucleotides: TGTGCCAGCAGTTTAGGGGACACCTCTGGAAACACCATATATTTT.

This clone has only one observation. The rearrangement links TRBV24-1 to TRBJ1-2; 7 nucleotides agree with TRBD1. Germline V gene data show CDR1 as KGHDR and CDR2 as SFDVKD. This CDR3 has 15 residues. After removal of 2 bases from V and 7 bases from J, the junction contained 9 bases not matched to a gene. The DNA of the CDR3 is TGTGCCACCAGTGATTCCACCAAGGGGGCCGGTGGCTACACCTTC. Amino acid sequence: CATSDSTKGAGGYTF.

The chain employs TRBV13 and TRBJ1-2; D call uncertain. CDR1 and CDR2 (germline): PRHDT, FYEKMQ (reference sequence). Trimming shortened V by 0 bases and J by 0 bases, and 8 bases separated the two germline ends. The CDR3 extends over 15 amino acids. In DNA, the CDR3 is TGTGCCAGCAGCTTAGGCACGGTAGCTAACTATGGCTACACCTTC. This codes for CASSLGTVANYGYTF.

This chain joins TRBV9 and TRBJ2-3; 9 nucleotides match TRBD2. Germline V gene data show CDR1 as SGDLS and CDR2 as YYNGEE. V shed 0 bases, J shed 7 bases, and the junction held 6 bases outside the gene matches. The CDR3 is 15 amino acids. Here the CDR3 DNA reads TGTGCCAGCAGCGTAGGCGGCGGGGGGGCCAATACGCAGTATTTT. This encodes CASSVGGGGANTQYF.

CDR3 residues: CASSSPWTGTGYTF. CDR3 bases: TGTGCCAGCAGTTCCCCATGGACAGGCACTGGCTACACCTTC. The chain has TRBV6-5 and TRBJ1-2; 7 bases line up with TRBD1. The CDR3 covers 14 residues. The germline V gene encodes CDR1 MNHEY and CDR2 SVGAGI. J gave up 7 bases and V 4 bases, and 9 bases lay outside the gene matches.